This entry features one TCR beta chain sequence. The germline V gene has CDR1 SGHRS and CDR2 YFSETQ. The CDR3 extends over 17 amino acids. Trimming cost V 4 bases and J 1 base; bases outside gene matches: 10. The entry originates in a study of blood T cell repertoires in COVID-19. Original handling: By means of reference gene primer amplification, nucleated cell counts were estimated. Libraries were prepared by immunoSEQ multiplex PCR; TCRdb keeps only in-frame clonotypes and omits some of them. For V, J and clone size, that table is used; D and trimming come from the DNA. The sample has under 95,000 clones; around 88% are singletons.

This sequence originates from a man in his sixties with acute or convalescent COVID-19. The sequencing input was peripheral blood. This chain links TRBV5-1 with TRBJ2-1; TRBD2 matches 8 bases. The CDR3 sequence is CASSKLSGGPSYNEQFF. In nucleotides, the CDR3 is TGCGCCAGCAGCAAACTTTCGGGGGGGCCTTCCTACAATGAGCAGTTCTTC.